The 24 T cell receptor beta chains reported below all come from one sample, sequenced in a study of control samples from healthy donors and cancer patients. Here immunoSEQ multiplex PCR was the method, and the copy in TCRdb shows in-frame clones only, minus some. This table holds about 98,000 clones, 79% found once. Material: blood. The receptors here all came from a woman aged 25 to 39 in good health.

V and J are TRBV4-2 and TRBJ2-3; D is possibly TRBD2 (7 bases). This CDR3 comprises 15 residues. From germline, CDR1 is LGHNA and CDR2 YNFKEQ. Trimming removed 6 bases from V and 1 base from J, with 14 bases in between. The CDR3 here is CASRGGGSGTDTQYF. CDR3 DNA sequence: TGTGCCAGCAGAGGGGGGGGTAGTGGCACAGATACGCAGTATTTT.

This clone was observed a few times. This sequence joins TRBV6-5 and TRBJ2-7; D perhaps matches TRBD2 (6 bases). This CDR3 contains 13 residues. Germline V lookup: CDR1 MNHEY, CDR2 SVGAGI. With 6 bases removed from V and 0 bases from J, the gap between germline ends came to 9 bases. In DNA, the CDR3 is TGTGCCAGCAGAGCGGGCAGCTCCTACGAGCAGTACTTC. Translating gives CASRAGSSYEQYF.

The V and J genes are TRBV5-4 and TRBJ1-1; the D gene is possibly TRBD1 (5 bases). The CDR3 is 13 amino acids. The V end was cut by 10 bases, the J end by 4 bases, with 17 bases between. CDR1 SGHNT and CDR2 YYREEE come from the germline V gene (reference sequence). The CDR3: CAGARAGVTEAFF. In DNA form, the CDR3 reads TGTGCCGGGGCCCGTGCGGGGGTCACTGAAGCTTTCTTT.

The chain has TRBV7-7 and TRBJ2-5, with D maybe TRBD2 (5 bases). The germline gives CDR1 SSHAT, CDR2 FNYEAQ (reference sequence). V was trimmed by 5 bases and J by 5 bases, leaving 18 bases between them. This CDR3 contains 15 residues. DNA of the CDR3: TGTGCCAGCAGCCCAGGTCGGCCTCGAGGGGAGACCCAGTACTTC. Protein product: CASSPGRPRGETQYF.

The rearrangement uses TRBV9 and TRBJ1-1, with 7 positions matching TRBD1. The CDR3 runs 14 residues. Germline V gene data show CDR1 as SGDLS and CDR2 as YYNGEE. With V trimmed by 4 bases and J by 4 bases, 7 bases remained unmatched. The CDR3 coding sequence is TGTGCCAGCAGCTACCCAGGGGGTATCACTGAAGCTTTCTTT. Protein: CASSYPGGITEAFF.

The rearrangement joins TRBV7-2 to TRBJ1-6; tentatively, D is TRBD1 (5 bases). The germline CDR1 and CDR2 sequences are SGHTA and FQGNSA. The CDR3 extends over 18 amino acids. Trimming left V 5 bases short and J 0 bases short, with 17 bases between. CDR3 DNA: TGTGCCAGCAGCACCCTATGGGACGGCAGCTCCTATAATTCACCCCTCCACTTT. This sequence encodes CASSTLWDGSSYNSPLHF. The whole variable domain, remainder taken from reference TRBV7-2 and TRBJ1-6, is GAGVSQSPSNKVTEKGKDVELRCDPISGHTALYWYRQSLGQGLEFLIYFQGNSAPDKSGLPSDRFSAERTGGSVSTLTIQRTQQEDSAVYLCASSTLWDGSSYNSPLHFGNGTRLTVT.

The chain links TRBV9 to TRBJ1-2; D may be TRBD1 (5 bases). V lost 2 bases to trimming and J lost 9 bases, with 11 bases between them. CDR1 and CDR2 from the germline V gene are SGDLS and YYNGEE. The CDR3 extends over 12 amino acids. The CDR3 sequence: CASSVRQDSYTF. The CDR3 DNA reads TGTGCCAGCAGCGTTCGCCAGGACAGCTACACCTTC.

This clone was seen only a few times. This sequence joins TRBV30 and TRBJ2-7; possibly TRBD2 for D (5 bases). The CDR3 extends over 13 amino acids. V lost 2 bases to trimming and J lost 5 bases, with 13 bases between them. Germline V gives CDR1 GTSNPN, CDR2 SVGIG (reference sequence). CDR3 region: CAWSSTGSDEQYF. CDR3 DNA: TGTGCCTGGAGTTCTACGGGATCGGACGAGCAGTACTTC.

CDR3 in amino acids: CASSGDGQGISEQFF. CDR3 nucleotides: TGCGCCAGCAGCGGCGATGGACAGGGGATTAGTGAGCAGTTCTTC. The chain couples TRBV5-1 to TRBJ2-1, with 9 nucleotides matching TRBD1. V gave up 4 bases and J gave up 9 bases; unmatched junction bases: 11. Germline CDR1 and CDR2: SGHRS and YFSETQ. The CDR3 spans 15 residues. Supplemented by reference TRBV5-1 and TRBJ2-1, the full variable domain reads KAGVTQTPRYLIKTRGQQVTLSCSPISGHRSVSWYQQTPGQGLQFLFEYFSETQRNKGNFPGRFSGRQFSNSRSEMNVSTLELGDSALYLCASSGDGQGISEQFFGPGTRLTVL.

The chain has TRBV12-3 or TRBV12-4 and TRBJ2-6; TRBD1 agrees at 7 bases. With V trimmed by 9 bases and J by 4 bases, 3 bases remained unmatched. The CDR3 has 13 residues. CDR3 in amino acids: CASDRAGANVLTF. The DNA of the CDR3 is TGTGCCAGTGACAGGGCCGGGGCCAACGTCCTGACTTTC.

The rearrangement uses TRBV24-1 and TRBJ1-2; no clear D gene. V was shortened by 3 bases and J by 8 bases, with 15 bases between the two germline ends. The CDR3 has 14 residues. Per the germline V gene, CDR1 is KGHDR and CDR2 is SFDVKD. The chain's CDR3 is CATSDIGVLGGYTF. The CDR3 DNA sequence: TGTGCCACCAGTGATATTGGGGTCCTTGGCGGCTACACCTTC.

The V call is TRBV2, the J call TRBJ2-3, with D tentatively TRBD2 (6 bases). Germline V gene data show CDR1 as SNHLY and CDR2 as FYNNEI. CDR3 length equals 14 residues. The germline V and J ends were trimmed by 8 bases and 4 bases, with 16 bases remaining between them. The CDR3 DNA sequence: TGTGCCAGCCACTTGAGGACTAACGCAGATACGCAGTATTTT. It is translated as CASHLRTNADTQYF.

The chain has TRBV7-2 and TRBJ2-3, with 9 bases identical to TRBD1. Germline V gene lookup returns CDR1 SGHTA and CDR2 FQGNSA. This CDR3 region has 15 residues. The ends lost 5 bases at V and 1 base at J; junction bases unmatched: 4. The CDR3 region has the DNA TGTGCCAGCAGCCAGGGACAGGGCCGCACAGATACGCAGTATTTT. It encodes CASSQGQGRTDTQYF.

The rearrangement links TRBV4-3 to TRBJ2-6; 7 bases match TRBD1. Trimming removed 4 bases from V and 1 base from J; junction bases left unmatched: 7. The CDR3 is 17 residues long. Germline V gives CDR1 LGHNA, CDR2 YSLEER. CDR3 residues: CASSPTGAQSGANVLTF. CDR3 nucleotide sequence: TGCGCCAGCAGCCCAACAGGGGCACAATCTGGGGCCAACGTCCTGACTTTC.

The chain combines TRBV6-5 with TRBJ1-1, with TRBD1 matching over 9 bases. Trimming took 4 bases from V and 6 from J; bases not matched to a gene: 6. Germline loops: CDR1 MNHEY, CDR2 SVGAGI. There are 14 residues in the CDR3. The CDR3 reads CASSLGTGISEAFF. DNA of the CDR3: TGTGCCAGCAGTTTAGGGACAGGGATCTCTGAAGCTTTCTTT.

The rearrangement joins TRBV14 to TRBJ1-1, with D unresolved. The CDR3 is 15 residues long. The germline gives CDR1 SGHDN, CDR2 FVKESK. The germline V and J ends were trimmed by 3 bases and 1 base, with 12 bases remaining between them. The CDR3 DNA reads TGTGCCAGCAGCCACCTCGTTGGCAGGAACACTGAAGCTTTCTTT. The encoded protein is CASSHLVGRNTEAFF. The entire variable domain, with the rest obtained from reference TRBV14 and TRBJ1-1, is as follows: EAGVTQFPSHSVIEKGQTVTLRCDPISGHDNLYWYRRVMGKEIKFLLHFVKESKQDESGMPNNRFLAERTGGTYSTLKVQPAELEDSGVYFCASSHLVGRNTEAFFGQGTRLTVV.

The V and J genes are TRBV5-1 and TRBJ2-5; 11 bases are a match to TRBD2. The V gene end was trimmed by 0 bases and the J gene end by 6 bases; junction bases not matched to a gene: 16. The CDR3 extends over 19 amino acids. Per the germline V gene, CDR1 is SGHRS and CDR2 is YFSETQ. CDR3 amino acids: CASSLEPSGGHGAMKTQYF. In DNA form, the CDR3 reads TGCGCCAGCAGCTTGGAGCCTAGCGGGGGGCATGGGGCAATGAAGACCCAGTACTTC. The full variable domain, in which reference TRBV5-1 and TRBJ2-5 provide the parts outside the CDR3, is KAGVTQTPRYLIKTRGQQVTLSCSPISGHRSVSWYQQTPGQGLQFLFEYFSETQRNKGNFPGRFSGRQFSNSRSEMNVSTLELGDSALYLCASSLEPSGGHGAMKTQYFGPGTRLLVL.

This chain joins TRBV4-1 and TRBJ2-3; D gene ambiguous. The V gene's germline CDR1 is MGHRA and CDR2 YSYEKL. The CDR3 loop spans 15 amino acids. Trimming pared 1 base from V and 0 bases from J, leaving 8 bases between. The CDR3 sequence: CASSQGRTSTDTQYF. Written as DNA, the CDR3 is TGCGCCAGCAGCCAAGGGCGGACGAGCACAGATACGCAGTATTTT.

The rearrangement links TRBV7-3 to TRBJ1-1, with D unresolved. CDR3 length equals 13 residues. In germline, CDR1 is SGHTA, CDR2 FQGTGA. Trimming cost V 5 bases and J 1 base, with 8 bases left between them. The CDR3 reads CASSQDQNTEAFF. CDR3 in DNA: TGTGCCAGCAGCCAGGACCAGAACACTGAAGCTTTCTTT.

The gene calls are TRBV5-1 and TRBJ2-2; TRBD1 might be the D (6 bases). V lost 4 bases and J lost 1, with 11 bases in between. The CDR3 totals 15 residues. The germline CDR1 and CDR2 sequences are SGHRS and YFSETQ. The CDR3 DNA reads as TGCGCCAGCAGCAAAATGACAGGGAACACCGGGGAGCTGTTTTTT. This sequence encodes CASSKMTGNTGELFF.

The chain has TRBV19 and TRBJ1-2; a weak D match, TRBD1 (5 bases). Deletions cut 3 bases from V and 2 bases from J, with 19 bases between. Germline V gene sequence: CDR1 LNHDA, CDR2 SQIVND (reference sequence). The CDR3 contains 17 residues. In DNA form, the CDR3 reads TGTGCCAGTAGTATTCGGACAATTAGCGAAATCAACTATGGCTACACCTTC. Translating it yields CASSIRTISEINYGYTF.

The chain is built from TRBV18 and TRBJ2-5; 9 bases match TRBD2. The germline CDR1 and CDR2 sequences are KGHSH and LQKENI. V lost 4 bases, J lost 5 bases, and 8 bases stayed unmatched. This CDR3 contains 15 residues. The CDR3 is CASSRLRGGRETQYF. In DNA, the CDR3 is TGTGCCAGCTCACGGTTGCGGGGGGGCCGCGAGACCCAGTACTTC.

Comment on this clone: Its ends do not fully match the called genes, so a read error is possible. This sequence joins TRBV19 and TRBJ1-2; D unclear. Looked up from germline, CDR1 is LNHDA and CDR2 is SQIVND (reference sequence). This CDR3 spans 16 amino acids. For the CDR3, the DNA is TGTGCCAGTAGTTCCCGGGCTGGGTTTGCTAAGTATGGCTACACCTTC. It encodes CASSSRAGFAKYGYTF. The entire variable domain, with the rest obtained from reference TRBV19 and TRBJ1-2, is as follows: DGGITQSPKYLFRKEGQNVTLSCEQNLNHDAMYWYRQDPGQGLRLIYYSQIVNDFQKGDIAEGYSVSREKKESFPLTVTSAQKNPTAFYLCASSSRAGFAKYGYTFGSGTRLTVV.

V gene TRBV7-2 combines with J gene TRBJ2-4; TRBD1 might be the D (6 bases). Trimming cost V 6 bases and J 3 bases, with 12 bases left between them. The CDR3 spans 14 residues. Germline CDR1 is SGHTA and CDR2 is FQGNSA. The DNA of the CDR3 is TGTGCCAGCAGACAGGACAGAGGCAAAAACATTCAGTACTTC. Its protein is CASRQDRGKNIQYF.